This T cell receptor beta chain was sequenced during a study of blood T cell repertoires in COVID-19. Across the whole study: The samples span acute and convalescent COVID-19 from the United States, Italy and Spain. Nucleic acid was either cDNA or gDNA, and it came from T cells, B-cell-depleted T cells, or PBMCs.

How the authors handled the data: Amplifying reference gene primers gave estimates of nucleated cell counts. Libraries were prepared by immunoSEQ multiplex PCR; TCRdb keeps only in-frame clonotypes and omits some of them. V and J calls and clone size follow that table, whereas D and trimming were derived from the DNA. The profile covers under 200,000 clones, with approximately 90% appearing a single time and about 22% taken by the ten largest. V trimming: 4 bases; J trimming: 11 bases; junction bases outside the gene matches: 12. This CDR3 is built from 14 residues. Germline CDR1 is MDHEN and CDR2 is SYDVKM.

Sequenced input: peripheral blood. V and J are TRBV28 and TRBJ1-2; 8 bases agree with TRBD1. This receptor was identified in a man in his sixties with active or convalescent COVID-19. CDR3 DNA: TGTGCCAGCAGTTCGGACAGGGTCCAATATAGATACACCTTC. The encoded protein is CASSSDRVQYRYTF.